What follows are 28 T cell receptor beta chains derived from one specimen sequenced in a study of blood T cells in healthy people across ages. Next came a second PCR, run for about 7 to 12 cycles, which used a sample-barcoded 5' primer along with a J-beta primer mix. TCRdb processed the 5' RACE reads anew with MiXCR; each CDR3 protein has one entry. The sample yields over a million distinct CDR3 sequences, under 45% seen once. Source material: blood. Receptors were obtained from a woman aged 60-75 years in good health.

In this sample, this clonotype turned up a few times. The chain links TRBV5-1 to TRBJ2-5; 10 positions match TRBD2. Germline V lookup: CDR1 SGHRS, CDR2 YFSETQ. The CDR3 runs to 15 residues. Losses at the gene ends were 5 bases for V and 5 bases for J; bases not matched to a gene: 9. The DNA of the CDR3 is TGCGCCAGCAGTGGGCTAGCGGGAGAGTGGGAGACCCAGTACTTC. This gives the protein CASSGLAGEWETQYF. The complete variable domain, with remaining parts taken from reference TRBV5-1 and TRBJ2-5, reads KAGVTQTPRYLIKTRGQQVTLSCSPISGHRSVSWYQQTPGQGLQFLFEYFSETQRNKGNFPGRFSGRQFSNSRSEMNVSTLELGDSALYLCASSGLAGEWETQYFGPGTRLLVL.

The chain recombines TRBV27 with TRBJ2-4; 7 bases align to TRBD1. Germline V gene data show CDR1 as MNHEY and CDR2 as SMNVEV (reference sequence). The CDR3 length is 13 residues. V was pared by 5 bases and J by 8 bases, with 6 bases of the junction left unmatched. The chain's CDR3 is CASSTTGWDIQYF. CDR3 coding DNA: TGTGCCAGCAGTACGACAGGGTGGGACATTCAGTACTTC.

This clonotype has a handful of counts. V is TRBV20-1 and J is TRBJ2-3, with D perhaps TRBD1 (7 bases). CDR3 length equals 15 residues. The germline V gene encodes CDR1 DFQATT and CDR2 SNEGSKA (reference sequence). Deletions cut 6 bases from V and 3 bases from J, with 19 bases between. CDR3: CSAMEGAGLTDTQYF. CDR3 DNA: TGCAGTGCGATGGAGGGGGCAGGATTGACAGATACGCAGTATTTT.

This clonotype has more than one count but fewer than ten. J is TRBJ2-7 and V is TRBV27; possibly TRBD1 or TRBD2 for D (5 bases each). There are 14 residues in the CDR3. Germline values: CDR1 MNHEY, CDR2 SMNVEV (reference sequence). Trimming took 7 bases from V and 2 from J, leaving 15 bases between them. In DNA, the CDR3 is TGTGCCAGCACGGGGTTACAGGCTCCCTACGAGCAGTACTTC. Translating it yields CASTGLQAPYEQYF.

The sample holds a few counts of this clonotype. The V call is TRBV6-1, the J call TRBJ2-1; TRBD1 or TRBD2 may be the D gene (5 bases each). CDR1 is MNHNS and CDR2 is SASEGT in the germline V gene. The CDR3 consists of 11 residues. The V end was cut by 6 bases, the J end by 12 bases, with 12 bases between. The CDR3 here is CASSDSGGQFF. CDR3 sequence (DNA): TGTGCCAGCAGCGACAGCGGCGGGCAGTTCTTC.

The chain has TRBV27 and TRBJ2-4, with 7 bases fitting TRBD2. The J call may be faulty, since TRBJ2-5 better matches the DNA end. This CDR3 is 13 amino acids long. CDR1 is MNHEY, CDR2 SMNVEV, per germline (reference sequence). CDR3 nucleotide sequence: TGTGCCAGCAGTCAGGGAGGGTTGAAGACCCAGTACTTC. Protein: CASSQGGLKTQYF.

The V and J genes are TRBV6-4 and TRBJ2-1; 8 bases fit TRBD2. The CDR3 is made up of 17 amino acids. Germline CDR1 and CDR2: MRHNA and SNTAGT. V lost 2 bases and J lost 13; bases outside the gene matches: 19. CDR3 DNA sequence: TGTGCCAGCAGTGACCCACCGTCCGGGCGGGAGGTGGAGACCCAGTTCTTC. Translated: CASSDPPSGREVETQFF.

This clonotype has only one observation. The V and J genes are TRBV19 and TRBJ2-3; D is uncertain. CDR3 length equals 13 residues. V gave up 9 bases and J gave up 2 bases, with 12 bases separating them. Germline CDR1 and CDR2: LNHDA and SQIVND (reference sequence). The chain's CDR3 is CASLKAYTDTQYF. CDR3 bases: TGTGCCAGCCTGAAAGCCTACACAGATACGCAGTATTTT.

The rearrangement links TRBV12-3 or TRBV12-4 to TRBJ2-5; D assignment may be TRBD1 or TRBD2 (5 bases each). The CDR3 has 16 amino acids. V was trimmed by 5 bases and J by 4 bases, leaving 20 bases between them. The CDR3 region is CASSSTPGALGETQYF. Here the CDR3 DNA reads TGTGCCAGCAGTAGTACTCCCGGGGCCCTGGGAGAGACCCAGTACTTC.

This clonotype was seen a handful of times. The chain joins TRBV7-6 to TRBJ2-3; 7 nucleotides match TRBD1. The CDR3 consists of 18 residues. Germline loops: CDR1 SGHVS, CDR2 FNYEAQ. The V gene end was trimmed by 2 bases and the J gene end by 0 bases; junction bases not matched to a gene: 11. For the CDR3, the DNA is TGTGCCAGCAGCTTAACCCCAGGGACAGCCTCTAGCACAGATACGCAGTATTTT. Encoded protein: CASSLTPGTASSTDTQYF.

On this clonotype: With a much larger clone just one base away, this may be a read error. The chain combines TRBV29-1 with TRBJ2-5; possibly TRBD1 or TRBD2 for D (5 bases each). The CDR3 extends over 12 amino acids. Germline CDR1 and CDR2: SQVTM and ANQGSEA. The germline V and J ends were trimmed by 5 bases and 2 bases, with 9 bases remaining between them. CDR3 residues: CSVTGRQETQYF. The CDR3 coding sequence is TGCAGCGTTACGGGACGGCAAGAGACCCAGTACTTC.

V is TRBV7-7 and J is TRBJ2-1; 9 positions agree with TRBD2. This CDR3 is 16 amino acids long. After removal of 1 base from V and 7 bases from J, the junction contained 8 bases not matched to a gene. Germline values: CDR1 SSHAT, CDR2 FNYEAQ (reference sequence). The CDR3 sequence is CASSLDGREGHNEQFF. The CDR3 nucleotides read TGTGCCAGCAGCTTAGATGGGCGGGAGGGCCATAATGAGCAGTTCTTC.

This clonotype was seen ten or more times. The rearrangement joins TRBV5-1 to TRBJ2-1; 13 bases align to TRBD2. The CDR3 runs to 20 residues. With 4 bases clipped from V and 5 bases from J, the junction kept 18 bases outside the gene matches. CDR1 is SGHRS, CDR2 YFSETQ, per germline. The CDR3 loop is CASSPKGLAGETKEDNEQFF. CDR3 DNA sequence: TGCGCCAGCAGCCCTAAAGGACTAGCGGGAGAAACGAAAGAAGACAATGAGCAGTTCTTC.

This chain links TRBV3-1 with TRBJ2-5, with 13 bases that match TRBD2. J lost 11 bases, V lost 4 bases, and 19 bases had no gene match. CDR1 LGHDT and CDR2 YNNKEL come from the germline V gene (reference sequence). CDR3 size: 18 residues. The CDR3, as DNA: TGTGCCAGCAGCCTATCCTTTAGACTAGCGGGAGGAGCCAATGAGCAGTACTTC. Protein: CASSLSFRLAGGANEQYF.

This sequence joins TRBV7-9 and TRBJ2-7; D not resolved. Germline lookup yields CDR1 SEHNR and CDR2 FQNEAQ (reference sequence). Deletions cut 4 bases from V and 2 bases from J, with 12 bases between. This CDR3 spans 14 amino acids. The CDR3 DNA sequence: TGTGCCAGCAGCTCCGACGAACCCGCCTACGAGCAGTACTTC. Residues: CASSSDEPAYEQYF.

This chain links TRBV14 with TRBJ2-3; D uncertain. The germline CDR1 and CDR2 sequences are SGHDN and FVKESK. The CDR3 length is 13 residues. With 1 base removed from V and 7 bases from J, the gap between germline ends came to 9 bases. The CDR3 loop reads CASSQGRTHTQYF. CDR3 nucleotide sequence: TGTGCCAGCAGCCAAGGCCGCACGCATACGCAGTATTTT.

The rearrangement links TRBV7-8 to TRBJ2-1, with 12 bases aligning to TRBD2. V was clipped by 5 bases and J by 8 bases; unmatched bases: 7. Germline V CDR1 and CDR2: SGHVS, FQNEAQ. The CDR3 sequence is 15 residues long. CDR3: CASSRTSGKSYEQFF. In nucleotides, the CDR3 is TGTGCCAGCAGCAGGACTAGCGGGAAGAGTTATGAGCAGTTCTTC.

This clonotype was seen once. J is TRBJ2-5 and V is TRBV30; 7 positions match TRBD2. J lost 11 bases, V lost 0 bases, and 6 bases had no gene match. Germline V gives CDR1 GTSNPN, CDR2 SVGIG (reference sequence). This CDR3 contains 12 residues. In DNA form, the CDR3 reads TGTGCCTGGAGTGTAGGGGAGGGTGAGCAGTACTTC. This sequence encodes CAWSVGEGEQYF.

This chain uses TRBV6-6 with TRBJ2-1; TRBD2 matches at 7 bases. The J call is in doubt because the DNA end fits TRBJ2-7 better. Germline V gene data show CDR1 as MNHNY and CDR2 as SVGAGI (reference sequence). This CDR3 spans 15 amino acids. The CDR3 DNA follows: TGTGCCAGCAGTTACGCGGGAGACCTCGGCGATGAGCAGTACTTC. This translates into CASSYAGDLGDEQYF.

The chain links TRBV20-1 to TRBJ2-1, with 8 nucleotides matching TRBD2. CDR1 DFQATT and CDR2 SNEGSKA come from the germline V gene (reference sequence). J gave up 2 bases and V 0 bases, and 3 bases lay outside the gene matches. CDR3 length: 15 amino acids. CDR3 in amino acids: CSARDPGGPYNEQFF. CDR3 nucleotide sequence: TGCAGTGCTAGAGACCCGGGAGGGCCCTACAATGAGCAGTTCTTC.

The chain links TRBV7-8 to TRBJ2-1, with TRBD2 matching over 11 bases. Germline V gives CDR1 SGHVS, CDR2 FQNEAQ. The CDR3 spans 16 residues. The junction had 10 bases not matched to a gene; V was cut back by 5 bases and J by 7 bases. The CDR3, as DNA: TGTGCCAGCAGCATCCTACTAGCGGGAGTAAAGAATGAGCAGTTCTTC. It yields the protein CASSILLAGVKNEQFF.

The chain recombines TRBV6-9 with TRBJ2-7; D might be TRBD1 (5 bases). CDR1 MNHGY and CDR2 SVAAGI come from the germline V gene. The ends were cut back, 4 bases at V and 3 bases at J, with 16 bases in the middle. CDR3 length equals 15 residues. For the CDR3, the DNA is TGTGCCAGCAGTTCCCTGACCCAGGACAACTACGAGCAGTACTTC. This translates into CASSSLTQDNYEQYF.

The chain combines TRBV4-2 with TRBJ1-5; 7 positions match TRBD1. The CDR3 extends over 15 amino acids. Germline CDR1 reads LGHNA; CDR2 reads YNFKEQ. J was trimmed by 6 bases and V by 4 bases; bases with no gene match: 9. CDR3 nucleotide sequence: TGTGCCAGCAGCCCCACAGGGGAAGGAATTCAGCCCCAGCATTTT. Its translation is CASSPTGEGIQPQHF.

This clonotype was seen a handful of times. This chain links TRBV6-2 or TRBV6-3 with TRBJ2-4; TRBD1 might be the D (6 bases). The CDR3 is 16 residues long. CDR1 and CDR2 from the germline V gene are MNHEY and SVGEGT. Trimming removed 2 bases at V and 0 bases at J, with 11 bases between. CDR3 coding DNA: TGTGCCAGCAGTTACGATCCCAGGGGAGCCAAAAACATTCAGTACTTC. Amino acid sequence: CASSYDPRGAKNIQYF.

This clonotype was recorded a few times. In nucleotides, the CDR3 is TGTGCCAGCAGTTTTCGGGGCCTCGGGGAGCTGTTTTTT. Amino acids: CASSFRGLGELFF. J is TRBJ2-2 and V is TRBV12-3 or TRBV12-4, with D tentatively TRBD1 or TRBD2 (5 bases each). V was trimmed by 3 bases and J by 7 bases, leaving 9 bases between them. The CDR3 runs 13 residues.

Remarks on this clonotype: Sequence at one end of the junction differs from germline and may be a read error. In DNA form, the CDR3 reads TGCGCCAGCAGGGAGTCGGTATCCGAGCAGTACTTC. This sequence encodes CASRESVSEQYF. This chain joins TRBV10-1 and TRBJ2-5; D gene unclear. The last part of the DNA fits TRBJ2-7 better; the J call may be wrong. The CDR3 is 12 amino acids. Per germline, CDR1 WNHNN and CDR2 SYGVQD (reference sequence).

Many counts were recorded for this clonotype. The chain has TRBV11-1 and TRBJ2-5; possible D gene TRBD2, 6 bases. The CDR3 length is 13 residues. Trimming removed 5 bases from V and 4 bases from J, with 11 bases in between. Germline V gene sequence: CDR1 SGHAT, CDR2 FQDESV (reference sequence). The CDR3 sequence is CASSPLATETQYF. For the CDR3, the DNA is TGTGCCAGCAGCCCGCTAGCGACAGAGACCCAGTACTTC.

This sequence joins TRBV15 and TRBJ2-3; TRBD2 agrees at 9 bases. CDR3 size: 17 residues. The V gene end was trimmed by 0 bases and the J gene end by 2 bases; junction bases not matched to a gene: 6. Germline CDR1 is LNHNV and CDR2 is YYDKDF (reference sequence). The CDR3 protein is CATSRDSGGRATDTQYF. CDR3 DNA sequence: TGTGCCACCAGCAGAGATAGTGGCGGGAGGGCCACAGATACGCAGTATTTT.